The entry below describes one TCR beta chain. The antigen this receptor binds is unknown. Compared with germline, one end of the junction differs, possibly owing to a read error. The sample comes from a study of tumor-infiltrating lymphocytes in primary liver carcinoma (dated by TCRdb to about 2017). Describing the broader study: Of the five patients, three men and two women aged 30 to 69 years, four had hepatocellular carcinoma and one had combined HCC and intrahepatic cholangiocarcinoma. Tumors of the five patients were stage T1-T3 N0M0 with maximum diameters of 4.2 to 10 cm. Each sample produced about 3.65 to 7.5 million productive TCRbeta reads, and read depth showed no significant difference between tissue types. The study combined TCRbeta repertoire sequencing, expression microarrays and whole-exome sequencing across five regions of each liver tumor, with adjacent normal tissue and blood. A total of 35 specimens from 5 patients underwent TCRbeta repertoire sequencing, comprising about 25 tumor regions, 5 adjacent noncancerous liver tissues and 5 peripheral blood samples. Agilent mRNA microarray profiling was performed on the roughly 25 tumor region samples to relate TCRbeta repertoire diversity to the local molecular phenotype. High reproducibility was observed for the technical replicate repertoires, with mean shared-clone rates approximately 0.92 and correlation coefficients above 0.95. What the research found in general, with its limitations: Because only the TCR beta chain was sequenced and unpaired alpha chains were not captured, true repertoire diversity is likely underestimated. A significantly larger repertoire fraction was made up by the top 250 clones in tumors than in blood (p = 0.039). Just about 7-25% of top clones turned up in all five regions of a tumor, which suggests spatial heterogeneity among tumor-infiltrating T cells. Because the samples were bulk and unsorted, CD4+ and CD8+ T cell repertoires could not be compared. Repertoire overlap was higher between tumor regions (mean roughly 35%) than tumor-adjacent (approximately 17%) or tumor-blood (roughly 14%) pairs, consistent with antigen-driven expansion. With just 4 or 5 patients in the study, the authors point out that the findings should be validated in a larger study.

Without any cell sorting, total RNA and DNA were co-extracted from 20-30 mg of bulk tissue using the AllPrep DNA/RNA mini kit. Four or five patients with histopathologically diagnosed primary liver carcinoma underwent surgical resection in China between late 2015 and 2016. Patients had chronic HBV infection and were treatment-naive at sampling. Each tumor was sampled at five spatially separated regions: the superior, inferior, left-lateral and right-lateral poles and the tumor centre. Histological examination found more than 75% viable tumor cells in every tumor sample. Fresh tumor and adjacent tissue pieces were bisected; one half was stored in RNAlater at -80°C, the other sent for histology. From the cysteine through the phenylalanine, the CDR3 covers 11 amino acids. Just the 33-base CDR3 DNA is kept, in frame starting at base 1. TCRbeta-specific cDNA was reverse-transcribed from 500 ng total RNA using a constant-region primer and ProtoScript II reverse transcriptase. The TCRbeta libraries were prepared through three rounds of nested multiplex PCR following a slightly modified ARM-PCR procedure. Multiplex TRBV1-TRBV30 forward primers and a Cbeta reverse primer were used in the first two PCR rounds, each of which was run for around 9 cycles. A final 25-cycle PCR with Deep VentR polymerase added sample barcodes and Illumina adapters. Before sequencing, amplicons of 200-500 bp were gel-purified using a QIAquick gel extraction kit. An Illumina HiSeq 2500 was used to sequence the TCRbeta amplicons, generating 250-bp paired-end reads. Per the authors' processing: Trimmomatic v0.33 was used to quality-trim the reads, and FLASH v1.2.11 was used to merge paired reads so that full CDR3 sequences could be recovered. V, D and J germline segments were assigned to the rearranged TCRbeta sequences by MiGEC v1.2.1b. Clonotype statistics and Shannon-Wiener diversity indices were computed with VDJtools v1.0.0. To cut down on sampling bias, every analysis after diversity analysis relied on just the 250 most abundant clonotypes from each sample. TCRdb reprocessed the public reads (quality trimming at Q25 with fastp, clone calling with MiXCR) and kept in-frame beta chains. Merged by CDR3 protein, the rows form single entries marked with the most common genes and DNA. The V and J calls come from TCRdb's annotation, not from the publication. Present in this sample are roughly 50,000 distinct CDR3 sequences, around three quarters of which were seen just once. Of the sample, about 26% falls within the top ten clones.

Sequencing used liver tumor tissue from sampling region 2. The cell subset or site label on this specimen signifies: tumor region T2, inferior pole. The sequence was collected from a man aged 40-49 years with primary liver carcinoma and hepatitis B virus infection. The chain is made from TRBV12-3 or TRBV12-4 and TRBJ2-5, with the D gene uncertain. CDR3 sequence: CASGRQETHYF. DNA sequence: TGTGCCAGCGGTAGGCAAGAGACCCATTACTTC.